This TCR beta chain was identified in a study of Graves' ophthalmopathy and Graves' hyperthyroidism. Germline V gene sequence: CDR1 SGDLS, CDR2 YYNGEE. This CDR3 is 15 amino acids long. The V gene lost 3 bases and the J gene lost 3 bases, with 16 bases spanning the gap. TCR beta CDR3 regions were amplified from RNA transcripts. RT-PCR was first run with HTBI primers, then multiplex PCR in a second round. TCRdb passed the multiplex PCR reads through MiXCR, listing each CDR3 protein once. The table shows 200,000 to 250,000 distinct CDR3 sequences, with roughly 21% occurring only once. The TCR originated in a woman aged 50 to 60 with Graves' ophthalmopathy. The chain has TRBV9 and TRBJ2-7; D perhaps matches TRBD1 (6 bases). Sequencing was carried out using peripheral blood. DNA of the CDR3: TGTGCCAGCAGCGAGGGGGATGCGAGGGTCTACGAGCAGTACTTC. It is translated as CASSEGDARVYEQYF.